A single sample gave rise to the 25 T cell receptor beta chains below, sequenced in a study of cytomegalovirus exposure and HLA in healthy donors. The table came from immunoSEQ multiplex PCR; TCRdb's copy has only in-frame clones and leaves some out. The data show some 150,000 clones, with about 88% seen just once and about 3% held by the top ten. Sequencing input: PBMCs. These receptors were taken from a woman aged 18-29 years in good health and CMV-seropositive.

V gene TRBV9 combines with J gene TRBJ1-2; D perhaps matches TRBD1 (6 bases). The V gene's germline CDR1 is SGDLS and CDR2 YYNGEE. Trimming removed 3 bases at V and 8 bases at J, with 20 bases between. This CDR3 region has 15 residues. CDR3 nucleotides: TGTGCCAGCAGCGGCAACAGGGAGGGCCTGGAGGGCTACACCTTC. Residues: CASSGNREGLEGYTF. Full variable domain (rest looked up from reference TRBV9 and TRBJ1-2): DSGVTQTPKHLITATGQRVTLRCSPRSGDLSVYWYQQSLDQGLQFLIQYYNGEERAKGNILERFSAQQFPDLHSELNLSSLELGDSALYFCASSGNREGLEGYTFGSGTRLTVV.

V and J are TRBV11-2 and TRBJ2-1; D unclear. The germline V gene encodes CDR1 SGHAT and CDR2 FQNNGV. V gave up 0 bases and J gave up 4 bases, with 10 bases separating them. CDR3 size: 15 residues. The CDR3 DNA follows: TGTGCCAGCAGCTTAGATGCAGATCCTTACAATGAGCAGTTCTTC. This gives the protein CASSLDADPYNEQFF.

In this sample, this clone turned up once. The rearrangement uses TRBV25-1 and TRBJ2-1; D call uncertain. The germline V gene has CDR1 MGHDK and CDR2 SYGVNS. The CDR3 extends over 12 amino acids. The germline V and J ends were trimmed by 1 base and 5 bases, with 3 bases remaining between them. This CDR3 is CASSELDNEQFF. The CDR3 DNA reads TGTGCCAGCAGTGAATTAGACAATGAGCAGTTCTTC.

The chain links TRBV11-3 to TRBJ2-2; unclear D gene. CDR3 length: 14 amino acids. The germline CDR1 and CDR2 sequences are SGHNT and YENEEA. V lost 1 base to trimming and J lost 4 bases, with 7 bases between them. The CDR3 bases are TGTGCCAGCAGCTTAGTTCGCGGCACCGGGGAGCTGTTTTTT. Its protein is CASSLVRGTGELFF.

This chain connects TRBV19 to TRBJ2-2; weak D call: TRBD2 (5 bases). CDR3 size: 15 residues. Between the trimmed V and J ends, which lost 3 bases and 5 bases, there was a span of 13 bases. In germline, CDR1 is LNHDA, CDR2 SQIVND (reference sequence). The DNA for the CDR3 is TGTGCCAGTAGTATTCGTCGACGGACTACCGGGGAGCTGTTTTTT. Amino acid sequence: CASSIRRRTTGELFF.

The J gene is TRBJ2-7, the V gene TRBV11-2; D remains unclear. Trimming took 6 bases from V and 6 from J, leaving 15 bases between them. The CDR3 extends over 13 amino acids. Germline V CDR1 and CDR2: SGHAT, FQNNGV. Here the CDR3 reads CASSRNLAGEQYF. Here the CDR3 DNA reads TGTGCCAGCAGTCGAAACCTGGCAGGCGAGCAGTACTTC. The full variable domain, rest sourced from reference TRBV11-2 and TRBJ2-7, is EAGVAQSPRYKIIEKRQSVAFWCNPISGHATLYWYQQILGQGPKLLIQFQNNGVVDDSQLPKDRFSAERLKGVDSTLKIQPAKLEDSAVYLCASSRNLAGEQYFGPGTRLTVT.

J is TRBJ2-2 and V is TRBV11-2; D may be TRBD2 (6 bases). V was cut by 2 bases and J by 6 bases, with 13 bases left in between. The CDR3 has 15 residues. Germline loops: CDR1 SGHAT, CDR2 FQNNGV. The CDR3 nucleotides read TGTGCCAGCAGCTTAATCGAGAGACTAGCCGGGGAGCTGTTTTTT. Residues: CASSLIERLAGELFF.

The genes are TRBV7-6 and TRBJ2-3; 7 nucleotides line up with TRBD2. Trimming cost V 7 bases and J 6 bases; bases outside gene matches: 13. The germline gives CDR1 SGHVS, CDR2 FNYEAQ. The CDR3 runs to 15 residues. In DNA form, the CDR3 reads TGTGCCAGCACCCCCGGGGGAGGGCCTTGGGATACGCAGTATTTT. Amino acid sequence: CASTPGGGPWDTQYF.

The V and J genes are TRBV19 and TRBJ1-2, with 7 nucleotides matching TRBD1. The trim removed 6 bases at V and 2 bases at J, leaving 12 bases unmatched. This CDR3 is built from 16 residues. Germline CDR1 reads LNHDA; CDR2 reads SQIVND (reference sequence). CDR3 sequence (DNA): TGTGCCAGTAGCCATACGGGGACAGAACGAAACTATGGCTACACCTTC. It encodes CASSHTGTERNYGYTF.

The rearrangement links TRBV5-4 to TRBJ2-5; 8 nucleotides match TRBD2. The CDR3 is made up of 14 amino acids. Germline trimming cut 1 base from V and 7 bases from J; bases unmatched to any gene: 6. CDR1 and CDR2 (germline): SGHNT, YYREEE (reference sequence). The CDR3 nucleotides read TGTGCCAGCAGCTTGTTGAACGGGAGGGGGACCCAGTACTTC. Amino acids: CASSLLNGRGTQYF.

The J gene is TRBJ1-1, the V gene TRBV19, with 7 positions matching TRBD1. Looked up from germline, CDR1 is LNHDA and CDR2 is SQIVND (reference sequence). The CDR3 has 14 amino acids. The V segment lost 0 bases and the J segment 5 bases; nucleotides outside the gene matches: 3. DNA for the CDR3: TGTGCCAGTAGTATAGACAGGGGGTATACTGAAGCTTTCTTT. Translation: CASSIDRGYTEAFF.

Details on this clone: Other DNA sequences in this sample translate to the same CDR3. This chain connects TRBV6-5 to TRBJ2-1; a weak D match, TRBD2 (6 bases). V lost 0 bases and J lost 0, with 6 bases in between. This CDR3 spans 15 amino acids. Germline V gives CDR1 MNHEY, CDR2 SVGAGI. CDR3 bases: TGTGCCAGCAGTTACTCCGGGAGCTCCTACAATGAGCAGTTCTTC. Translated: CASSYSGSSYNEQFF.

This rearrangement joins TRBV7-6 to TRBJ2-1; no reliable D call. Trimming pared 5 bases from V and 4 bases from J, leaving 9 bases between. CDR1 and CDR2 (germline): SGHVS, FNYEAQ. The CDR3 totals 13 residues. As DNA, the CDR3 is TGTGCCAGCAGCGTTAATACTTACAATGAGCAGTTCTTC. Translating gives CASSVNTYNEQFF.

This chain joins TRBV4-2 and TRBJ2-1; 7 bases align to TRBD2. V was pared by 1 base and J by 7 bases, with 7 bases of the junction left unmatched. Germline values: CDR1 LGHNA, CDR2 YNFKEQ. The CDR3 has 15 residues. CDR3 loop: CASSQANGRLNEQFF. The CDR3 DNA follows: TGTGCCAGCAGCCAAGCTAACGGGAGGTTGAATGAGCAGTTCTTC.

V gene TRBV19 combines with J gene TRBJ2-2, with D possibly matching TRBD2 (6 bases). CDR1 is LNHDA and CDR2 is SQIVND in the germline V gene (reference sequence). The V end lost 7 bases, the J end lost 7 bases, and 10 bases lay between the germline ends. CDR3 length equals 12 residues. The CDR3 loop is CASTSGVGELFF. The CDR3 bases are TGTGCCAGTACCTCGGGGGTCGGGGAGCTGTTTTTT. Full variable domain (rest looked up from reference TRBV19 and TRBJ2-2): DGGITQSPKYLFRKEGQNVTLSCEQNLNHDAMYWYRQDPGQGLRLIYYSQIVNDFQKGDIAEGYSVSREKKESFPLTVTSAQKNPTAFYLCASTSGVGELFFGEGSRLTVL.

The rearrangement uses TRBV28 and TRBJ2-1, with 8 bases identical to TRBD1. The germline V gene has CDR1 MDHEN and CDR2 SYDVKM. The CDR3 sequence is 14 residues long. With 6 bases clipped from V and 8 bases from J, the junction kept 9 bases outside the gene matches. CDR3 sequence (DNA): TGTGCCAGCAGACGGACAGGGTTCATAGATGAGCAGTTCTTC. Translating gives CASRRTGFIDEQFF.

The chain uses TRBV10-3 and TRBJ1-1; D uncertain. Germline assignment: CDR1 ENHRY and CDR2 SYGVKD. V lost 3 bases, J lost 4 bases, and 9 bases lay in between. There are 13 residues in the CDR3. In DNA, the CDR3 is TGTGCCATCAGTGACAGTACGTCCACTGAAGCTTTCTTT. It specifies CAISDSTSTEAFF.

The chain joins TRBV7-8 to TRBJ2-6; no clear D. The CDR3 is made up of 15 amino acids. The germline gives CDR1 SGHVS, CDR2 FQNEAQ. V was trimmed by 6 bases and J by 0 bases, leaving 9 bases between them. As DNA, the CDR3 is TGTGCCAGCAGTTCTACGGGCTCTGGGGCCAACGTCCTGACTTTC. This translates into CASSSTGSGANVLTF.

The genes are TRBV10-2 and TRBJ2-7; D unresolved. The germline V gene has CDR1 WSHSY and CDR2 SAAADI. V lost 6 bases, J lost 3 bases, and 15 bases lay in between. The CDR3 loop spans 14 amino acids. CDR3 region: CASRPSGGDYEQYF. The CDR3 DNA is TGCGCCAGCAGACCCTCCGGCGGAGACTACGAGCAGTACTTC.

The CDR3 nucleotides read TGTGCCAGTACTTTTTACATGGGCAACGAAAAACTGTTTTTT. Protein sequence: CASTFYMGNEKLFF. This rearrangement joins TRBV19 to TRBJ1-4; D remains unclear. Germline CDR1 and CDR2: LNHDA and SQIVND (reference sequence). The V gene lost 7 bases and the J gene lost 8 bases, with 17 bases spanning the gap. CDR3 size: 14 residues.

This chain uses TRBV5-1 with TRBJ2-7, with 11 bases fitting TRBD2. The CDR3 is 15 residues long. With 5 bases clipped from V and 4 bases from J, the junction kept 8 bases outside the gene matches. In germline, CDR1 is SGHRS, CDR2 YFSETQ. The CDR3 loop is CASREGLAGSYEQYF. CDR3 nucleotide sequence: TGCGCCAGCAGGGAAGGACTAGCGGGTTCTTACGAGCAGTACTTC.

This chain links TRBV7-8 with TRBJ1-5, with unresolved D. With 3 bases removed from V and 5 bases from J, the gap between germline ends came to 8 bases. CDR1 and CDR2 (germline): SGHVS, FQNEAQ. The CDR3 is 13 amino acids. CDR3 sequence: CASSLGVDQPQHF. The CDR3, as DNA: TGTGCCAGCAGCTTGGGAGTGGATCAGCCCCAGCATTTT.

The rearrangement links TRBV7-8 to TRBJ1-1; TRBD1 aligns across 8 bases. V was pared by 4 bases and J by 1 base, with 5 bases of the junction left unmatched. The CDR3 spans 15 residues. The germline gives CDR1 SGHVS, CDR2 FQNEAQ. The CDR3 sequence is CASSSDRGENTEAFF. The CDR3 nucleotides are TGTGCCAGCAGCTCCGACAGGGGAGAGAACACTGAAGCTTTCTTT.

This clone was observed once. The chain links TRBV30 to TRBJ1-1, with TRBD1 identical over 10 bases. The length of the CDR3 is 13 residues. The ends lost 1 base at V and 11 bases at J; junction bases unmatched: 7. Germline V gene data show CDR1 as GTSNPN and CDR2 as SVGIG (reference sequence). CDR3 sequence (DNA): TGTGCCTGGAGTGATCGACAGGGGGCCGTTGCTTTCTTT. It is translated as CAWSDRQGAVAFF.

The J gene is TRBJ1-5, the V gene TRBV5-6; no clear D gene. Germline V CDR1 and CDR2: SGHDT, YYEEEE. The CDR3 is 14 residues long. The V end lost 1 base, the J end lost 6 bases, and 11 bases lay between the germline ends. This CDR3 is CASSLTGVFQPQHF. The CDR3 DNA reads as TGTGCCAGCAGCTTGACCGGGGTGTTTCAGCCCCAGCATTTT.